This T cell receptor beta chain originates from a study of OX40 agonist ivuxolimab in advanced cancers. Study overall: Dosing consisted of intravenous ivuxolimab at 0.01 to 10 mg/kg every 2 weeks. Broader study findings: CD8+ T cells averaged more expanded clones than CD4+.

CDR1 and CDR2 (germline): LGHNA, YNFKEQ. The CDR3 spans 13 residues. Trimming took off 6 bases at V and 1 base at J, with 6 bases between the two ends. Data came from immunoSEQ multiplex PCR; TCRdb stores just in-frame clones and leaves some out. The sample includes fewer than 90,000 clones, over 90% seen only once; the top ten take less than 7%. As to this clone: The antigen is unknown.

The chain recombines TRBV4-2 with TRBJ2-2; TRBD1 might be the D (6 bases). This clonotype originated in an adult with an advanced solid tumor such as melanoma, head and neck, liver or kidney cancer. Source: CD4+ or CD8+ T cells sorted from blood, taken in a trial of the OX40 agonist ivuxolimab. CDR3 residues: CASRTGNTGELFF. The CDR3 DNA reads as TGTGCCAGCAGGACAGGGAACACCGGGGAGCTGTTTTTT.